This T cell receptor beta chain was sequenced during a study of shared clonotypes between healthy human individuals. About the study: Per-donor plates numbered three CD4 naive, three CD4 memory, two CD8 naive and one CD8 memory.

In regard to this clone: Antigen unknown.

In the original processing: Junction-only sequences without quality scores came from ImmunoSEQ, so filtering differed. Sequencing used immunoSEQ multiplex PCR; TCRdb keeps in-frame clones, though not all of them. From that table come the V and J calls and clone size; the DNA was used to work out D and trimming. Among under 1 million clones listed, almost 95% were seen once. General study results and limits: Naive subsets generally had larger estimated richness than memory subsets. Around 5% was the fraction of naive CD4 clonotypes found shared across a few donors.

CD8 cells regarded as naive lacked CD45RO, were positively chosen for CCR7, and omitted terminally differentiated effector memory CD45RA+ cells. This TCR derives from a man aged 25 to 45 in good health. The sample consisted of naive CD8+ T cells sorted from blood.

The CDR3 coding sequence is TGTGCCAGCAGCTTAGCCCAGGGGGCTTTCTCCTACGAGCAGTACTTC. Translated, it gives CASSLAQGAFSYEQYF. This rearrangement joins TRBV7-9 to TRBJ2-7; TRBD1 agrees at 8 bases. The CDR3 spans 16 residues. Germline V lookup: CDR1 SEHNR, CDR2 FQNEAQ (reference sequence). After removal of 0 bases from V and 0 bases from J, the junction contained 4 bases not matched to a gene.